Listed here are 28 T cell receptor beta chains from one sample, sequenced in a study of T cell responses to AZD1222 COVID-19 vaccine. Generated by immunoSEQ multiplex PCR, the TCRdb table keeps only in-frame clones and is missing some. Among some 89,000 clones listed, roughly 88% were seen once. This specimen consisted of peripheral blood, obtained on day 0 of MenACWY control vaccination. The receptors here all came from an adult in good health.

This chain uses TRBV4-1 with TRBJ1-1; no reliable D call. This CDR3 is built from 14 residues. Germline CDR1 is MGHRA and CDR2 is YSYEKL. V was trimmed by 4 bases and J by 0 bases, leaving 9 bases between them. The CDR3 sequence is CASSRDGMNTEAFF. CDR3 nucleotides: TGCGCCAGCAGCCGTGACGGTATGAACACTGAAGCTTTCTTT.

The chain carries TRBV5-1 and TRBJ1-1, with D perhaps TRBD1 (6 bases). CDR3 length: 15 amino acids. V shed 2 bases and J shed 4 bases, with 15 bases lying between them. Germline-derived CDR1 and CDR2 are SGHRS and YFSETQ. The CDR3 coding sequence is TGCGCCAGCAGCTTTAGTCAGGGGTCGGGCACTGAAGCTTTCTTT. This encodes CASSFSQGSGTEAFF.

As for this clone: Other DNA sequences of this sample code for an identical CDR3. The rearrangement links TRBV28 to TRBJ1-2; 7 bases align to TRBD1. Germline CDR1 MDHEN, CDR2 SYDVKM. This CDR3 is 13 amino acids long. V lost 3 bases, J lost 4 bases, and 2 bases stayed unmatched. CDR3 nucleotides: TGTGCCAGCAGTTTCAGGGGGGGCTATGGCTACACCTTC. The encoded protein is CASSFRGGYGYTF.

There are a few counts of this clone. The chain links TRBV6-6 to TRBJ2-7; D ambiguous. The V end lost 4 bases, the J end lost 3 bases, and 7 bases lay between the germline ends. Germline CDR1 reads MNHNY; CDR2 reads SVGAGI (reference sequence). This CDR3 is built from 12 residues. The CDR3 spells CASSSQIYEQYF. The CDR3 coding sequence is TGTGCCAGCAGTTCTCAAATCTACGAGCAGTACTTC.

V gene TRBV24-1 combines with J gene TRBJ1-2; no clear D gene. The V gene's germline CDR1 is KGHDR and CDR2 SFDVKD. V was cut by 3 bases and J by 0 bases, with 7 bases left in between. The CDR3 runs to 14 residues. In DNA, the CDR3 is TGTGCCACCAGTGATCCCCAAACTAACTATGGCTACACCTTC. Translated, it gives CATSDPQTNYGYTF.

This clone appeared a single time. The rearrangement joins TRBV28 to TRBJ1-4, with D possibly matching TRBD1 (5 bases). V lost 4 bases to trimming and J lost 3 bases, with 12 bases between them. Per the germline V gene, CDR1 is MDHEN and CDR2 is SYDVKM. There are 15 residues in the CDR3. CDR3 coding DNA: TGTGCCAGCAGTTGGCAGGGTACTTCTAATGAAAAACTGTTTTTT. Its translation is CASSWQGTSNEKLFF.

This chain uses TRBV28 with TRBJ2-7; 8 nucleotides match TRBD1. Trimming removed 5 bases from V and 2 bases from J; junction bases left unmatched: 5. Germline CDR1 MDHEN, CDR2 SYDVKM. The CDR3 runs to 14 residues. The CDR3 DNA reads as TGTGCCAGCAGTCCGGGGACAGGCCCCTACGAGCAGTACTTC. This translates into CASSPGTGPYEQYF.

This chain uses TRBV6-5 with TRBJ2-1; D may match TRBD1 or TRBD2 (5 bases each). The V and J ends lost 5 bases and 4 bases respectively, with 12 bases between them. Germline V gene sequence: CDR1 MNHEY, CDR2 SVGAGI. The CDR3 runs 14 residues. CDR3 DNA sequence: TGTGCCAGCAGTCCCCGGGACGGGTACAATGAGCAGTTCTTC. Protein product: CASSPRDGYNEQFF.

This chain connects TRBV7-9 to TRBJ2-3; D gene uncertain. Germline V gives CDR1 SEHNR, CDR2 FQNEAQ (reference sequence). Between the trimmed V and J ends, which lost 5 bases and 1 base, there was a span of 1 base. The length of the CDR3 is 11 residues. This chain's CDR3 is CASSRTDTQYF. For the CDR3, the DNA is TGTGCCAGCAGCCGCACAGATACGCAGTATTTT. Full variable domain (missing parts from reference TRBV7-9 and TRBJ2-3): DTGVSQNPRHKITKRGQNVTFRCDPISEHNRLYWYRQTLGQGPEFLTYFQNEAQLEKSRLLSDRFSAERPKGSFSTLEIQRTEQGDSAMYLCASSRTDTQYFGPGTRLTVL.

The chain is built from TRBV9 and TRBJ2-3; 12 bases are a match to TRBD2. The CDR3 is 17 amino acids. J lost 3 bases, V lost 1 base, and 6 bases had no gene match. Germline values: CDR1 SGDLS, CDR2 YYNGEE. The DNA for the CDR3 is TGTGCCAGCAGCGTATCTCTAGCGGGAGGGGGAACAGATACGCAGTATTTT. Protein product: CASSVSLAGGGTDTQYF.

This chain links TRBV5-4 with TRBJ2-7; a weak D match, TRBD2 (6 bases). There are 14 residues in the CDR3. Trimming cost V 4 bases and J 1 base, with 12 bases left between them. Germline CDR1 reads SGHNT; CDR2 reads YYREEE (reference sequence). The CDR3 spells CASSVDSGSYEQYF. The DNA for the CDR3 is TGTGCCAGCAGCGTGGATAGCGGTTCCTACGAGCAGTACTTC.

V is TRBV11-2 and J is TRBJ1-3; TRBD1 aligns across 7 bases. V lost 5 bases, J lost 1 base, and 8 bases stayed unmatched. The CDR3 spans 16 residues. Germline V CDR1 and CDR2: SGHAT, FQNNGV. The CDR3 nucleotides are TGTGCCAGCAGCAATCGACAGGGAGCTTCTGGAAACACCATATATTTT. It is translated as CASSNRQGASGNTIYF.

The chain couples TRBV19 to TRBJ1-2; maybe TRBD1 (6 bases). Germline V gene lookup returns CDR1 LNHDA and CDR2 SQIVND (reference sequence). The V end lost 5 bases, the J end lost 0 bases, and 16 bases lay between the germline ends. The CDR3 contains 16 residues. CDR3: CASSLGDNSANYGYTF. The CDR3 bases are TGTGCCAGTAGTTTGGGGGACAACTCAGCTAACTATGGCTACACCTTC.

The chain is built from TRBV19 and TRBJ1-1, with D hard to call. This CDR3 comprises 14 residues. Germline V gene lookup returns CDR1 LNHDA and CDR2 SQIVND (reference sequence). Trimming removed 7 bases from V and 3 bases from J, with 15 bases in between. The CDR3 protein is CASNPSNWDTEAFF. For the CDR3, the DNA is TGTGCCAGTAATCCGTCAAACTGGGACACTGAAGCTTTCTTT.

This chain links TRBV10-1 with TRBJ2-7; the match to TRBD2 covers 10 bases. Germline values: CDR1 WNHNN, CDR2 SYGVQD (reference sequence). The CDR3 loop spans 15 amino acids. V trimming: 3 bases; J trimming: 3 bases; junction bases outside the gene matches: 5. CDR3 DNA sequence: TGCGCCAGCAGTGAAGGACTAGCGGCAGGCTACGAGCAGTACTTC. Protein product: CASSEGLAAGYEQYF.

This clone was counted once. V gene TRBV7-9 combines with J gene TRBJ1-5, with D maybe TRBD1 (6 bases). CDR3 length: 16 amino acids. V shed 2 bases and J shed 7 bases, with 18 bases lying between them. Germline V gene data show CDR1 as SEHNR and CDR2 as FQNEAQ (reference sequence). The CDR3 nucleotides read TGTGCCAGCAGCTTATTCAGGGGAGGGGACGGACAGCCCCAGCATTTT. Its translation: CASSLFRGGDGQPQHF.

V usage is TRBV27 and J usage is TRBJ2-7, with D possibly TRBD1 on 6 matching bases. The V end was cut by 6 bases, the J end by 2 bases, with 14 bases between. This CDR3 spans 14 amino acids. Per germline, CDR1 MNHEY and CDR2 SMNVEV (reference sequence). CDR3 sequence (DNA): TGTGCCAGCAGACTCACAGGGAACACCTACGAGCAGTACTTC. This encodes CASRLTGNTYEQYF.

The rearrangement links TRBV4-2 to TRBJ2-7; D remains ambiguous. CDR1 and CDR2 (germline): LGHNA, YNFKEQ. CDR3 length: 15 residues. The V gene lost 1 base and the J gene lost 1 base, with 11 bases spanning the gap. The CDR3 protein is CASSQGSSRSYEQYF. The CDR3, as DNA: TGTGCCAGCAGCCAAGGCAGTAGCAGGTCCTACGAGCAGTACTTC.

This chain links TRBV28 with TRBJ1-2, with TRBD1 matching 8 bases. J lost 7 bases, V lost 10 bases, and 17 bases had no gene match. Germline CDR1 reads MDHEN; CDR2 reads SYDVKM. This CDR3 spans 15 amino acids. CDR3 amino acids: CATIWAHPGGFGYTF. The CDR3 bases are TGTGCCACCATTTGGGCCCACCCAGGGGGCTTTGGCTACACCTTC.

This clone has a single count. The CDR3 sequence is CASSLVGGDGGELFF. The DNA of the CDR3 is TGTGCCAGCAGCCTCGTGGGAGGGGACGGCGGGGAGCTGTTTTTT. V usage is TRBV28 and J usage is TRBJ2-2, with 7 nucleotides matching TRBD2. Trimming cost V 6 bases and J 7 bases; bases outside gene matches: 11. Germline V lookup: CDR1 MDHEN, CDR2 SYDVKM. CDR3 length: 15 amino acids. Using reference TRBV28 and TRBJ2-2 for the parts outside the CDR3, the full variable domain is DVKVTQSSRYLVKRTGEKVFLECVQDMDHENMFWYRQDPGLGLRLIYFSYDVKMKEKGDIPEGYSVSREKKERFSLILESASTNQTSMYLCASSLVGGDGGELFFGEGSRLTVL.

This chain uses TRBV28 with TRBJ2-7; D ambiguous. Trimming cost V 10 bases and J 5 bases, with 9 bases left between them. This CDR3 region has 10 residues. CDR1 MDHEN and CDR2 SYDVKM come from the germline V gene. The CDR3 nucleotides read TGTGCCACGGAGCTGAACGAGCAGTACTTC. Its translation: CATELNEQYF.

Details on this clone: This same CDR3 is encoded by further DNA sequences in the sample. The chain carries TRBV5-5 and TRBJ1-5, with D maybe TRBD1 (5 bases). Germline V gene data show CDR1 as SGHKS and CDR2 as YYEKEE (reference sequence). CDR3 length: 13 amino acids. With 4 bases removed from V and 7 bases from J, the gap between germline ends came to 12 bases. Written as DNA, the CDR3 is TGTGCCAGCAGCCCCAGGGTGGGCCAGCCCCAGCATTTT. Translating it yields CASSPRVGQPQHF. Drawing the rest from reference TRBV5-5 and TRBJ1-5, the complete variable domain is DAGVTQSPTHLIKTRGQQVTLRCSPISGHKSVSWYQQVLGQGPQFIFQYYEKEERGRGNFPDRFSARQFPNYSSELNVNALLLGDSALYLCASSPRVGQPQHFGDGTRLSIL.

The chain links TRBV7-9 to TRBJ1-5; D may be TRBD1 (5 bases). The CDR3 runs 15 residues. Germline CDR1 is SEHNR and CDR2 is FQNEAQ (reference sequence). Trimming took 4 bases from V and 5 from J, leaving 15 bases between them. The CDR3 is CASSSWDGRDQPQHF. CDR3 coding DNA: TGTGCCAGCAGCTCCTGGGACGGACGGGATCAGCCCCAGCATTTT.

This sequence joins TRBV28 and TRBJ2-3, with unresolved D. This CDR3 is built from 13 residues. Germline loops: CDR1 MDHEN, CDR2 SYDVKM. The ends were cut back, 6 bases at V and 2 bases at J, with 9 bases in the middle. As DNA, the CDR3 is TGTGCCAGCAGATTGGGTTCCACAGATACGCAGTATTTT. It specifies CASRLGSTDTQYF.

This clone was observed a few times. The genes are TRBV7-3 and TRBJ2-7; unclear D gene. The CDR3 consists of 15 residues. Per germline, CDR1 SGHTA and CDR2 FQGTGA. V lost 1 base to trimming and J lost 2 bases, with 12 bases between them. The CDR3 DNA sequence: TGTGCCAGCAGCTTAAAGGGTATGGTTCCCTACGAGCAGTACTTC. This codes for CASSLKGMVPYEQYF.

The gene calls are TRBV6-5 and TRBJ1-2, with D unclear. V lost 8 bases and J lost 2, with 18 bases in between. The CDR3 spans 15 residues. Per germline, CDR1 MNHEY and CDR2 SVGAGI. CDR3 in DNA: TGTGCCAGCTCCGACGAGGTGGAGTTAAACTATGGCTACACCTTC. Its translation is CASSDEVELNYGYTF.

The chain recombines TRBV28 with TRBJ1-3; 9 bases agree with TRBD1. This CDR3 has 14 amino acids. Germline assignment: CDR1 MDHEN and CDR2 SYDVKM. Unmatched junction bases numbered 4, after V lost 6 bases and J lost 4 bases. The CDR3 spells CASRRDRVGNTIYF. DNA of the CDR3: TGTGCCAGCAGAAGGGACAGGGTGGGAAACACCATATATTTT.

The chain links TRBV28 to TRBJ1-1; D unclear. The CDR3 is 13 residues long. The V end lost 3 bases, the J end lost 6 bases, and 11 bases lay between the germline ends. CDR1 and CDR2 from the germline V gene are MDHEN and SYDVKM. The CDR3 sequence is CASSFWVVAEAFF. The CDR3 DNA reads TGTGCCAGCAGTTTTTGGGTAGTGGCTGAAGCTTTCTTT.